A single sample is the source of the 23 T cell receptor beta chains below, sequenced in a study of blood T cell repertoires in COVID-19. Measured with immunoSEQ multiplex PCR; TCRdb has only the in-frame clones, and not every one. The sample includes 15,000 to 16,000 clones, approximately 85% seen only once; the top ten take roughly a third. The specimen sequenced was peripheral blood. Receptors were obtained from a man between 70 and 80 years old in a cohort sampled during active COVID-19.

For the CDR3, the DNA is TGTGCCAGCAGTACTTTAGGGGCGGGAGGGGCCAATGAGCAGTTCTTC. This sequence encodes CASSTLGAGGANEQFF. This chain joins TRBV28 and TRBJ2-1, with 9 bases aligning to TRBD2. V was pared by 5 bases and J by 6 bases, with 11 bases of the junction left unmatched. CDR3 size: 16 residues. The germline CDR1 and CDR2 sequences are MDHEN and SYDVKM. The full variable domain, in which reference TRBV28 and TRBJ2-1 provide the parts outside the CDR3, is DVKVTQSSRYLVKRTGEKVFLECVQDMDHENMFWYRQDPGLGLRLIYFSYDVKMKEKGDIPEGYSVSREKKERFSLILESASTNQTSMYLCASSTLGAGGANEQFFGPGTRLTVL.

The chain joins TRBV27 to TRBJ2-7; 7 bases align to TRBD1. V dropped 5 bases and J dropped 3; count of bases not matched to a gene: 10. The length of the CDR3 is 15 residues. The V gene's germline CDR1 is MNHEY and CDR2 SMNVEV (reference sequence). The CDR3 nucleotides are TGTGCCAGCAGTCCTGACAGGGCCTTCCACTACGAGCAGTACTTC. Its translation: CASSPDRAFHYEQYF.

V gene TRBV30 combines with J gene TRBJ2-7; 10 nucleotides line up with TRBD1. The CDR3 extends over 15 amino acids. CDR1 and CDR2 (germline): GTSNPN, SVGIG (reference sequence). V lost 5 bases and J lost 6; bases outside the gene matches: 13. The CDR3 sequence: CAWGSPGQGFSEQYF. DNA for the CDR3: TGTGCCTGGGGTTCTCCGGGACAGGGGTTCTCCGAGCAGTACTTC. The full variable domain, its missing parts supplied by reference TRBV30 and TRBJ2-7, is SQTIHQWPATLVQPVGSPLSLECTVEGTSNPNLYWYRQAAGRGLQLLFYSVGIGQISSEVPQNLSASRPQDRQFILSSKKLLLSDSGFYLCAWGSPGQGFSEQYFGPGTRLTVT.

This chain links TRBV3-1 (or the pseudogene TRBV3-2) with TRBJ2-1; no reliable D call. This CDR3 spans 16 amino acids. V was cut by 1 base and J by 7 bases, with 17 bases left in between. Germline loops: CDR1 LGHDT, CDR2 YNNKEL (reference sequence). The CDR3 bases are TGTGCCAGCAGCCAAGTTCAGCGCACGACGTTGAATGAGCAGTTCTTC. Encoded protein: CASSQVQRTTLNEQFF.

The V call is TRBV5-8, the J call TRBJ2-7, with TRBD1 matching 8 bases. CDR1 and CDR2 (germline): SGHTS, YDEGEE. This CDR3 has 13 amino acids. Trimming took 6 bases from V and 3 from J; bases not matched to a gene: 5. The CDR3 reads CASIWTGNYEQYF. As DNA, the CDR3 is TGTGCCAGCATTTGGACAGGGAACTACGAGCAGTACTTC.

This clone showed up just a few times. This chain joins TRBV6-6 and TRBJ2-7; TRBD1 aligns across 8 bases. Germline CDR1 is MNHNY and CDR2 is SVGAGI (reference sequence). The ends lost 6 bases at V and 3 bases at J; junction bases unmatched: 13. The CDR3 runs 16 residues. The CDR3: CASSTPVGTGHYEQYF. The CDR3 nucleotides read TGTGCCAGCAGCACTCCGGTGGGGACAGGCCACTACGAGCAGTACTTC.

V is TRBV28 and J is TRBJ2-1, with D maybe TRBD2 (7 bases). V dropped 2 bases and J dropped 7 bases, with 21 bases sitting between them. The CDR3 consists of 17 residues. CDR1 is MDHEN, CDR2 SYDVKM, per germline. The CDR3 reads CASSLSRGAVIGNEQFF. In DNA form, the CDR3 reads TGTGCCAGCAGTTTAAGTCGGGGGGCGGTTATAGGGAATGAGCAGTTCTTC.

The CDR3 DNA reads as TGTGCCGGCTCAATAGGGGATAATTCACCCCTCCACTTT. Encoded protein: CAGSIGDNSPLHF. V and J are TRBV30 and TRBJ1-6, with D perhaps matching TRBD1 (5 bases). This CDR3 region has 13 residues. Trimming removed 8 bases from V and 5 bases from J, with 13 bases in between. Germline V CDR1 and CDR2: GTSNPN, SVGIG (reference sequence). The whole variable domain, filled in from reference TRBV30 and TRBJ1-6, reads SQTIHQWPATLVQPVGSPLSLECTVEGTSNPNLYWYRQAAGRGLQLLFYSVGIGQISSEVPQNLSASRPQDRQFILSSKKLLLSDSGFYLCAGSIGDNSPLHFGNGTRLTVT.

CDR3 DNA sequence: TGCGCCAGCAGCCAAGTGGGGAGGGCCCGCACAGATACGCAGTATTTT. Protein product: CASSQVGRARTDTQYF. The chain is built from TRBV4-1 and TRBJ2-3, with 7 nucleotides matching TRBD2. The CDR3 covers 16 residues. In germline, CDR1 is MGHRA, CDR2 YSYEKL. V shed 1 base, J shed 1 base, and the junction held 5 bases outside the gene matches.

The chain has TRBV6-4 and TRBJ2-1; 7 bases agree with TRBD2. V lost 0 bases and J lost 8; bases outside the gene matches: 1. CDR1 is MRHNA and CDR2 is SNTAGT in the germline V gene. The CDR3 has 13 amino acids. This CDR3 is CASSDSGGYEQFF. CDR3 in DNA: TGTGCCAGCAGTGACTCGGGAGGGTATGAGCAGTTCTTC.

This CDR3 reads CASSWTSGETQYF. CDR3 in DNA: TGTGCCAGCAGTTGGACTAGCGGTGAGACCCAGTACTTC. The rearrangement links TRBV27 to TRBJ2-5; the match to TRBD2 covers 10 bases. The CDR3 is made up of 13 amino acids. The germline V gene encodes CDR1 MNHEY and CDR2 SMNVEV (reference sequence). V shed 4 bases, J shed 5 bases, and the junction held 1 base outside the gene matches.

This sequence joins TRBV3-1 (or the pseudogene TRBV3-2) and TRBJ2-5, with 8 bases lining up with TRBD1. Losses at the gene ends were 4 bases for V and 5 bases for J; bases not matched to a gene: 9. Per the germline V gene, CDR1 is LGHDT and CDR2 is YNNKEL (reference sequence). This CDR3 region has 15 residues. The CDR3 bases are TGTGCCAGCAGCCCCAGACAGGGGCTTTATGAGACCCAGTACTTC. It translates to CASSPRQGLYETQYF.

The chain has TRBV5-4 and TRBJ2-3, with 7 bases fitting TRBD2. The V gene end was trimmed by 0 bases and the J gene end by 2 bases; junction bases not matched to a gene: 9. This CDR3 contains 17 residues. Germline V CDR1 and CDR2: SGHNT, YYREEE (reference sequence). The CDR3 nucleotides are TGTGCCAGCAGCTTGGCCTATGGGGGAGGGGTCACAGATACGCAGTATTTT. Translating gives CASSLAYGGGVTDTQYF. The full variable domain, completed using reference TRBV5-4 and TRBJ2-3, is ETGVTQSPTHLIKTRGQQVTLRCSSQSGHNTVSWYQQALGQGPQFIFQYYREEENGRGNFPPRFSGLQFPNYSSELNVNALELDDSALYLCASSLAYGGGVTDTQYFGPGTRLTVL.

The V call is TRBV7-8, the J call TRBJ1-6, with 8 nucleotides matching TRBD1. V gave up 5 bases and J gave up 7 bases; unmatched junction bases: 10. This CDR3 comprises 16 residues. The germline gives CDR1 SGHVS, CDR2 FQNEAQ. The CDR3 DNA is TGTGCCAGCAGCCCCTGGACAGGGAGGGGAAATTCACCCCTCCACTTT. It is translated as CASSPWTGRGNSPLHF.

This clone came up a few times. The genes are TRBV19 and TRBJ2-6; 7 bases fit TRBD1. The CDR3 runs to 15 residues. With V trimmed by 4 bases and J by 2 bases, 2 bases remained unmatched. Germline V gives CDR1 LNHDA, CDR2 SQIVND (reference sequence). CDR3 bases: TGTGCCAGTAGTAGCGACAGGGCTGGGGCCAACGTCCTGACTTTC. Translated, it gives CASSSDRAGANVLTF.

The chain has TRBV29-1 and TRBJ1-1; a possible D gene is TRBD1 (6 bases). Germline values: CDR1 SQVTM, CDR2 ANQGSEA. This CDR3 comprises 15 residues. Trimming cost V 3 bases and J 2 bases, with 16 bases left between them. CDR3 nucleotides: TGCAGCGTTGATCAGGGGTTGAGAGGAAACACTGAAGCTTTCTTT. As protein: CSVDQGLRGNTEAFF.

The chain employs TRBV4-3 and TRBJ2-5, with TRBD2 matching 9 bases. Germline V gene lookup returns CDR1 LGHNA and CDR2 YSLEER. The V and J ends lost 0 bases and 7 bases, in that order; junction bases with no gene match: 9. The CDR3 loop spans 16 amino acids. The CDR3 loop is CASSQDGTSMSGTQYF. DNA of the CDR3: TGCGCCAGCAGCCAAGATGGGACTAGCATGTCGGGGACCCAGTACTTC.

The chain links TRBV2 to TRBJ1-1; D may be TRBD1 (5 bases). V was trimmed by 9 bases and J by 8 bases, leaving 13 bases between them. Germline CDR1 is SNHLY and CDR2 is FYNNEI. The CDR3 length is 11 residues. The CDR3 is CARLTGSEAFF. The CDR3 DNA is TGTGCCAGACTAACAGGCTCCGAAGCTTTCTTT.

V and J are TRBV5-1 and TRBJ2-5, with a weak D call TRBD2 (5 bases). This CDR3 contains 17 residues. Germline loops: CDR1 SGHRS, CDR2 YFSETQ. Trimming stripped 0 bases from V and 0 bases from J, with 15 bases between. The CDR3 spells CASSLGGRLAYQETQYF. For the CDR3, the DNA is TGCGCCAGCAGCTTGGGAGGTCGGCTAGCATACCAAGAGACCCAGTACTTC.

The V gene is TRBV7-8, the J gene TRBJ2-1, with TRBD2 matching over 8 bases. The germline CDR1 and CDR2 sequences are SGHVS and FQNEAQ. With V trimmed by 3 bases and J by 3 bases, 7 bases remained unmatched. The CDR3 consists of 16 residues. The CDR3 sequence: CASSLIGTSRYNEQFF. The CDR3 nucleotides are TGTGCCAGCAGCTTGATTGGGACTAGTCGCTACAATGAGCAGTTCTTC.

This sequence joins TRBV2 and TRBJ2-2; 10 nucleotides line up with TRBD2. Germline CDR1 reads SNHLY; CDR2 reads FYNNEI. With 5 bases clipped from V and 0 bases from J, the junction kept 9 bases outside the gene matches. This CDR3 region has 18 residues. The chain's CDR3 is CASSYLGLAETNTGELFF. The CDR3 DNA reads TGTGCCAGCAGTTACCTAGGACTAGCGGAGACGAACACCGGGGAGCTGTTTTTT.

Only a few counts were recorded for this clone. The CDR3 loop is CASSEHLNSPLHF. Here the CDR3 DNA reads TGTGCCAGCAGCGAGCATCTAAATTCACCCCTCCACTTT. This rearrangement joins TRBV9 to TRBJ1-6; unclear D gene. The germline gives CDR1 SGDLS, CDR2 YYNGEE. Trimming stripped 3 bases from V and 7 bases from J, with 8 bases between. The CDR3 loop spans 13 amino acids.

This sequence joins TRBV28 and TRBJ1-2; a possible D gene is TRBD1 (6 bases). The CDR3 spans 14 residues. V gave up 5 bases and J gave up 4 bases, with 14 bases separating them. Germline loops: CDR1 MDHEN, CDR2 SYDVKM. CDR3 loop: CASSPQGSGYGYTF. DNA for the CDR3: TGTGCCAGCAGTCCACAGGGAAGCGGCTATGGCTACACCTTC.